The rows below give T cell receptor beta chains drawn from one sample of a study of blood T cell repertoires in COVID-19. Using immunoSEQ multiplex PCR, the repertoire was profiled, and TCRdb retains in-frame clones only, with some absent. The data show some 70,000 clones, with 70% to 90% seen just once and 5.5% to 8.5% held by the top ten. The source material was peripheral blood. All receptors derive from a man between 45 and 60 years old with active COVID-19. Each CDR3 is given with its conserved first and last residue. A D gene is named only where the DNA matches it firmly. Size is omitted from some rows. Given values are once, few, many or a class for expanded clones.

- - TRBJ2-5 TRBV19 CASKRRGGTQETQYF TGTGCCAGTAAGAGGAGGGGCGGGACTCAAGAGACCCAGTACTTC
- once TRBJ2-5 TRBV9 CASSVDRETQYF TGTGCCAGCAGCGTAGATCGAGAGACCCAGTACTTC
- - TRBJ1-1 TRBV11-2 CASSLEAGLTEAFF TGTGCCAGCAGCTTAGAGGCAGGGTTAACTGAAGCTTTCTTT
- - TRBJ1-2 TRBV14 CASSQGGSYTF TGTGCCAGCAGCCAAGGGGGCTCCTACACCTTC
- - TRBJ1-4 TRBV6-5 CASSYRGGEKLFF TGTGCCAGCAGTTACAGGGGTGGTGAAAAACTGTTTTTT
- - TRBJ1-5 TRBV18 CASSPQLNQPQHF TGTGCCAGCTCACCACAACTAAATCAGCCCCAGCATTTT
TRBD1 - TRBJ1-2 TRBV30 CAWSMGQHGYTF TGTGCCTGGAGCATGGGACAGCATGGCTACACCTTC
- - TRBJ1-6 TRBV5-5 CASSITGESPLHF TGTGCCAGCAGCATTACAGGCGAATCACCCCTCCACTTT
- - TRBJ1-1 TRBV12-3/TRBV12-4 CASTVNTEAFF TGTGCCAGCACGGTGAACACTGAAGCTTTCTTT
- few TRBJ2-7 TRBV19 CASRGLQPYEQYF TGTGCCAGTCGGGGACTCCAGCCCTACGAGCAGTACTTC
- - TRBJ1-5 TRBV6-5 CASRMGQGNQPQHF TGTGCCAGCAGGATGGGACAAGGCAATCAGCCCCAGCATTTT
TRBD1 - TRBJ2-2 TRBV6-6 CASRIIGTGNTGELFF TGTGCCAGCCGGATCATTGGGACAGGGAATACCGGGGAGCTGTTTTTT
- - TRBJ2-3 TRBV30 CAWSLRPTDTQYF TGTGCCTGGAGTTTGCGGCCCACAGATACGCAGTATTTT
TRBD2 - TRBJ2-3 TRBV9 CASSLGTSGGRSPTDTQYF TGTGCCAGCAGCCTCGGGACTAGCGGGGGGCGTTCTCCCACAGATACGCAGTATTTT
TRBD2 - TRBJ2-1 TRBV5-6 CASSQLAGVRNEQFF TGTGCCAGCAGCCAACTAGCGGGAGTTCGCAATGAGCAGTTCTTC
- few TRBJ1-6 TRBV5-8 CASSLKGLLHF TGTGCCAGCAGCTTGAAGGGACTACTCCACTTT
- - TRBJ1-6 TRBV27 CASSFVGVFSPLHF TGTGCCAGCAGTTTTGTAGGGGTTTTTTCACCCCTCCACTTT
- - TRBJ2-1 TRBV5-4 CASSLGTRSGNEQFF TGTGCCAGCAGCTTGGGCACCCGGTCCGGCAATGAGCAGTTCTTC
- - TRBJ1-2 TRBV4-1 CASSQEGRAPGGGGYTF TGCGCCAGCAGCCAAGAAGGTAGAGCCCCGGGGGGAGGAGGCTACACCTTC
TRBD1 - TRBJ1-2 TRBV28 CASSLTGARGYTF TGTGCCAGCAGCTTGACAGGGGCAAGGGGCTACACCTTC
- - TRBJ1-1 TRBV27 CASRPNQNRGNTEAFF TGTGCCAGCAGACCCAACCAGAACCGCGGGAACACTGAAGCTTTCTTT
TRBD2 - TRBJ2-3 TRBV7-8 CASSLSSGRTDTQYF TGTGCCAGCAGCTTATCCAGCGGGAGAACAGATACGCAGTATTTT
- - TRBJ1-1 TRBV6-5 CASSYSSLNTEAFF TGTGCCAGCAGTTACTCGTCTCTGAACACTGAAGCTTTCTTT
TRBD1 few TRBJ2-1 TRBV2 CASRETDRGRQFF TGTGCCAGCAGGGAGACGGACAGGGGGCGGCAGTTCTTC
- - TRBJ2-4 TRBV10-2 CASSVGADIQYF TGCGCCAGCAGTGTCGGCGCGGACATTCAGTACTTC
TRBD1 - TRBJ1-1 TRBV11-1 CASSLRGQGATEAFF TGTGCCAGCAGCTTAAGAGGACAGGGAGCCACTGAAGCTTTCTTT
TRBD2 - TRBJ2-4 TRBV5-1 CASSPAGGNIQYF TGCGCCAGCAGCCCGGCGGGGGGCAACATTCAGTACTTC
- - TRBJ2-2 TRBV30 CAWNRATGELFF TGTGCCTGGAACAGGGCCACCGGGGAGCTGTTTTTT
- - TRBJ2-3 TRBV11-2 CASSLDTGTSTDTQYF TGTGCCAGCAGCTTAGATACAGGGACGAGCACAGATACGCAGTATTTT
- - TRBJ2-3 TRBV6-5 CASTKLGEGTDTQYF TGTGCCAGCACTAAACTAGGTGAGGGCACAGATACGCAGTATTTT
TRBD1 - TRBJ2-1 TRBV5-1 CASNLGGTGNEQFF TGCGCCAGCAACTTGGGGGGGACAGGGAATGAGCAGTTCTTC
- - TRBJ2-3 TRBV21-1 CASSNGQGTDTQYF TGTGCCAGCAGCAACGGACAGGGGACAGATACGCAGTATTTT
TRBD1 - TRBJ1-1 TRBV6-5 CASSFTGTENTEAFF TGTGCCAGCAGTTTTACCGGGACAGAGAACACTGAAGCTTTCTTT
- - TRBJ2-7 TRBV5-5 CASSLRGYEQYF TGTGCCAGCAGCCTTAGGGGGTACGAGCAGTACTTC
- - TRBJ1-2 TRBV7-5 CARSVAYPDRGRGDGYTF TGTGCCAGAAGCGTAGCGTACCCCGACAGGGGGCGCGGTGATGGCTACACCTTC
- - TRBJ1-2 TRBV7-9 CASSPSGLSNYGYTF TGTGCCAGCAGCCCGTCGGGTCTCTCTAACTATGGCTACACCTTC